This is a list of T cell receptor beta chains from one sample in a study of shared clonotypes between healthy human individuals. The protocol was immunoSEQ multiplex PCR, while the TCRdb copy is restricted to in-frame clones and leaves out a portion. In the table there are millions of clones, roughly 95% of which are singletons. Sequencing was done on a sample of naive CD4+ T cells sorted from blood. These receptors all come from a man younger than 35 in good health. The CDR3 runs from the conserved cysteine through the conserved F or W. Each record gives: CDR3 DNA, CDR3 protein, clone size, D gene, V gene, J gene. The D gene is left open where the match is weak. Rows give clone size only sometimes, using once, few, many, or a class for an expanded clone.

TGCGCCAGCAGCTTGGACAGGGGAATCACCTACGAGCAGTACTTC	CASSLDRGITYEQYF	-	TRBD1	TRBV5-1	TRBJ2-7
TGTGCCAGGACGCCAGGACTAGCGGGGAACCAAGAGACCCAGTACTTC	CARTPGLAGNQETQYF	-	TRBD2	TRBV19	TRBJ2-5
TGTGCCAGCAGTGTTGACAGGGCGACTGAAGCTTTCTTT	CASSVDRATEAFF	once	TRBD1	TRBV6-1	TRBJ1-1
TGTGCCAGCAGTTACTCTACAGGGCCGAGGGAGCAGTACTTC	CASSYSTGPREQYF	-	-	TRBV6-5	TRBJ2-7
TGTGCCAGCAGTGACAGTCAGCCCCAGCATTTT	CASSDSQPQHF	once	-	TRBV6-6	TRBJ1-5
TGTGCCAGCAGGTGCCGGGGTTTCGGAATCTACGAGCAGTACTTC	CASRCRGFGIYEQYF	once	-	TRBV21-1	TRBJ2-7
TGTGCCAGTAGTATCACCCATCCGATCACAGGGGGCAACCAGCCCCAGCATTTT	CASSITHPITGGNQPQHF	-	TRBD1	TRBV19	TRBJ1-5
TGTGCCAGCAGAGCCGGGACATCCTCGAACACTGAAGCTTTCTTT	CASRAGTSSNTEAFF	-	-	TRBV2	TRBJ1-1
TGTGCCACCCAGGGGGTTGTGGGCACTGAAGCTTTCTTT	CATQGVVGTEAFF	-	TRBD1	TRBV18	TRBJ1-1
TGTGCCAGCAGCCGGGGACAGCCGGACGAGCAGTACTTC	CASSRGQPDEQYF	-	TRBD1	TRBV6-5	TRBJ2-7
TGTGCCAGCAGCTTAGGTTCGACTAATGAAAAACTGTTTTTT	CASSLGSTNEKLFF	-	-	TRBV7-8	TRBJ1-4
TGTGCCAGCAGGGGTCTCTGGCAGGGGGGATACGAGCAGTACTTC	CASRGLWQGGYEQYF	-	-	TRBV6-5	TRBJ2-7
TGTGCCAGCAGCTTAGGGACAGGGGGTTCCCAGCCCCAGCATTTT	CASSLGTGGSQPQHF	-	TRBD1	TRBV5-6	TRBJ1-5
TGCGCCAGCAGTAGGAGCGGGGGAACGGCAGATACGCAGTATTTT	CASSRSGGTADTQYF	-	TRBD2	TRBV10-1	TRBJ2-3
TGTGCCAGCAGCCCCGAAGGAGAGCAGTTCTTC	CASSPEGEQFF	-	-	TRBV28	TRBJ2-1
TGTGCCTGGAGTCCGGACCTCTCTGGGGCCAACGTCCTGACTTTC	CAWSPDLSGANVLTF	-	-	TRBV30	TRBJ2-6
TGTGCCAGCAGCTTAAACTCGCTAGGGGATACGCAGTATTTT	CASSLNSLGDTQYF	-	-	TRBV7-9	TRBJ2-3
TGTGCCAGCAGCCTTCTTGGCGGTTCTGGAAACACCATATATTTT	CASSLLGGSGNTIYF	-	-	TRBV7-6	TRBJ1-3
TGTGCCAGCAGCTCAGGGGTTCCCTCTGGAAACACCATATATTTT	CASSSGVPSGNTIYF	-	-	TRBV7-9	TRBJ1-3
TGTGCCTGGAGTGGCACTCCAAGGGGCTACACCTTC	CAWSGTPRGYTF	-	-	TRBV30	TRBJ1-2
TGTGCCAGCAGTTTATCGAAGCGAGATTTCTTC	CASSLSKRDFF	once	-	TRBV27	TRBJ2-7
TGTGCCTGGAGTGTTGGGACTAGCGGGAGTAATGAGCAGTTCTTC	CAWSVGTSGSNEQFF	-	TRBD2	TRBV30	TRBJ2-1
TGTGCCAGCAGCCCCCGACCATCCAATGAAAAACTGTTTTTT	CASSPRPSNEKLFF	-	-	TRBV7-6	TRBJ1-4